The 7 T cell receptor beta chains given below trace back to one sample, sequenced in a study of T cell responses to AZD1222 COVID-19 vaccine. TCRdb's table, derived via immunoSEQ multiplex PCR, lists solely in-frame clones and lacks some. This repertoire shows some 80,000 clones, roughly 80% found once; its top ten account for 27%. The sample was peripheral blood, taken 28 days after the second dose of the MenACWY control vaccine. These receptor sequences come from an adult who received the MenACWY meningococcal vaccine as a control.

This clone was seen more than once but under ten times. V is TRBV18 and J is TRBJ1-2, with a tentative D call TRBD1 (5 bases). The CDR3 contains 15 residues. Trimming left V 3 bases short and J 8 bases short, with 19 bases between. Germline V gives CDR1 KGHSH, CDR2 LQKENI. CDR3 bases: TGTGCCAGCTCACCTGATCGCCAGGGCATAGCGGGCTACACCTTC. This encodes CASSPDRQGIAGYTF. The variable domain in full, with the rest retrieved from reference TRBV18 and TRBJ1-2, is NAGVMQNPRHLVRRRGQEARLRCSPMKGHSHVYWYRQLPEEGLKFMVYLQKENIIDESGMPKERFSAEFPKEGPSILRIQQVVRGDSAAYFCASSPDRQGIAGYTFGSGTRLTVV.

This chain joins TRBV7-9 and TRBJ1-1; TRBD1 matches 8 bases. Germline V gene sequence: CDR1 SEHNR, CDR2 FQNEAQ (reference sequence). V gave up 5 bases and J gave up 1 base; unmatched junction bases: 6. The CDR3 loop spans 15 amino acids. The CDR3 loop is CASSIRTGPNTEAFF. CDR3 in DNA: TGTGCCAGCAGCATAAGGACAGGGCCGAACACTGAAGCTTTCTTT.

CDR3 in amino acids: CASSQPDRGTGELFF. In DNA, the CDR3 is TGTGCCAGCAGTCAACCGGACAGGGGCACCGGGGAGCTGTTTTTT. The rearrangement links TRBV28 to TRBJ2-2; 9 bases align to TRBD1. Germline V gives CDR1 MDHEN, CDR2 SYDVKM. The length of the CDR3 is 15 residues. The ends lost 5 bases at V and 4 bases at J; junction bases unmatched: 5.

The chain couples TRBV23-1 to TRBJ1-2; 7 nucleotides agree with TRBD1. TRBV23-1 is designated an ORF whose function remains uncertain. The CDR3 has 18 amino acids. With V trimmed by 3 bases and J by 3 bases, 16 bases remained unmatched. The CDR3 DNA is TGCGCCAGCAGTCATCCCAATGTAACCTCAACAGGGGACTATGGCTACACCTTC. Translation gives CASSHPNVTSTGDYGYTF.

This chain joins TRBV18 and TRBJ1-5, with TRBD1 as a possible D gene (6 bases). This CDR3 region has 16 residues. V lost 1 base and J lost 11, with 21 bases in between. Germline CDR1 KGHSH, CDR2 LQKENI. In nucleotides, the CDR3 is TGTGCCAGCTCACCACAGGGCGGCCTTCCCGAGGGGGCCCAGCATTTT. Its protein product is CASSPQGGLPEGAQHF.

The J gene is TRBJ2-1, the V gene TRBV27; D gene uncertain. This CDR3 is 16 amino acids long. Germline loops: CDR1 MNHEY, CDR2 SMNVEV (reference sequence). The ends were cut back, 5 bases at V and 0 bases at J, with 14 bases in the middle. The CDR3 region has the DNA TGTGCCAGCAGTATATTGTCTTTTAGCTCCTACAATGAGCAGTTCTTC. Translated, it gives CASSILSFSSYNEQFF.

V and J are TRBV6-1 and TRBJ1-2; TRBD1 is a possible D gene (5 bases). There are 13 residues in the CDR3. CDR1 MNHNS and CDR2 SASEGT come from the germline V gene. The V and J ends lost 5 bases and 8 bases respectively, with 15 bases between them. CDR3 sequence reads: CASSYRDSEGYTF. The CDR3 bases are TGTGCCAGCAGTTATCGAGACAGTGAAGGCTACACCTTC.